Listed below are T cell receptor beta chains from one sample, sequenced in a study of T cell changes during pregnancy in multiple sclerosis. TCRdb's copy holds only in-frame clones and misses some; the assay was immunoSEQ multiplex PCR. The data contain some 46,000 clones, 80% to 95% of them singletons. The source material was CD4+ T cells from peripheral blood mononuclear cells, sampled after pregnancy. The receptors originated from a female donor with multiple sclerosis, enrolled in a pregnancy study. Each CDR3 is given with its conserved first and last residue. A D gene is named only where the DNA matches it firmly. Size tells how often a clone was seen (once, few, many) or the class of an expanded clone, and some rows leave it out.

d_call j_call clone_size v_call cdr3_nt cdr3_aa
- TRBJ2-7 - TRBV6-5 TGTGCCAGCGGCCGGACAGCCAAGTACGAGCAGTACTTC CASGRTAKYEQYF
- TRBJ2-5 - TRBV6-5 TGTGCCAGCAGTTACAGGACTGGAGATCCCCAGTACTTC CASSYRTGDPQYF
- TRBJ2-1 - TRBV7-6 TGTGCCAGCAGCCCCCCAGGGGTTTGGGATGAGCAGTTCTTC CASSPPGVWDEQFF
- TRBJ2-7 - TRBV27 TGTGCCAGCACCCCCTCCCCGACTCGGAGCTACGAGCAGTACTTC CASTPSPTRSYEQYF
- TRBJ2-2 - TRBV7-2 TGTGCCAGCAGCCGACCGGGGGCCGGGGAGCTGTTTTTT CASSRPGAGELFF
- TRBJ1-4 - TRBV18 TGTGCCAGCTCACCACCGGGACACCCTAATGAAAAACTGTTTTTT CASSPPGHPNEKLFF
- TRBJ2-7 - TRBV7-9 TGTGCCAGCAGCCCCCCTCCCTCCCGCGAGCAGTACTTC CASSPPPSREQYF
TRBD1 TRBJ1-1 - TRBV12-5 TGTGCTAGTGGTTTGGTTCTGGGGACAGGGAGGATGAACACTGAAGCTTTCTTT CASGLVLGTGRMNTEAFF
TRBD2 TRBJ2-7 - TRBV7-2 TGTGCCAGCAGCCCCCTTGGACTAGCGGGACTCCGCTACGAGCAGTACTTC CASSPLGLAGLRYEQYF
- TRBJ2-7 - TRBV11-2 TGTGCCAGCAGCCTCCATCAGGGGTTCAACGAGCAGTACTTC CASSLHQGFNEQYF
TRBD2 TRBJ2-1 - TRBV6-5 TGTGCCAGCAGTATGGGGGGGAATGAGCAGTTCTTC CASSMGGNEQFF
- TRBJ1-2 - TRBV7-3 TGTGCCAGCAGCTTAATTCAGGGGCAAGGCTACACCTTC CASSLIQGQGYTF
TRBD1 TRBJ1-4 - TRBV9 TGTGCCAGCAGCGTAGTTGGGACAGGCAAAAATGAAAAACTGTTTTTT CASSVVGTGKNEKLFF
TRBD2 TRBJ2-3 - TRBV5-5 TGTGCCAGCAGCTCCCGACTAGCGGGGCTCACAGATACGCAGTATTTT CASSSRLAGLTDTQYF
- TRBJ2-1 - TRBV30 TGTGCCTGGAGTTCAAACAATGAGCAGTTCTTC CAWSSNNEQFF
- TRBJ2-1 - TRBV7-9 TGTGCCAGCAGCTTCTCACTACCCCACAATGAGCAGTTCTTC CASSFSLPHNEQFF
- TRBJ2-7 - TRBV4-1 TGCGCCAGCACCGTAGAATTGAGCTCCTACGAGCAGTACTTC CASTVELSSYEQYF
- TRBJ1-4 - TRBV2 TGTGCCAGCAGTGAGGCCCTTACAAATGAAAAACTGTTTTTT CASSEALTNEKLFF
- TRBJ2-7 - TRBV12-5 TGTGCTAGTGGTTTGGCCCTGTCAGGGGAGCAGTACTTC CASGLALSGEQYF
TRBD2 TRBJ2-7 once TRBV29-1 TGCAGCGTTGAGACTAGCGGGAGAAGGTACGAGCAGTACTTC CSVETSGRRYEQYF
- TRBJ1-1 - TRBV5-1 TGCGCCAGCAGCCCGACGACACTGACCGAAGCTTTCTTT CASSPTTLTEAFF
- TRBJ2-5 - TRBV7-7 TGTGCCAGCAGCTTGGAGGGCCAAACCCAGTACTTC CASSLEGQTQYF
TRBD2 TRBJ2-3 - TRBV11-2 TGTGCCAGCAGCTTAGATGGGGCTAGCGGGGATACGCAGTATTTT CASSLDGASGDTQYF
TRBD1 TRBJ1-1 - TRBV27 TGTGCCAGCAGTCGCCTCTTACAGGGGGGGAACACTGAAGCTTTCTTT CASSRLLQGGNTEAFF
TRBD2 TRBJ2-5 - TRBV28 TGTGCCAGCAGCCAAATAGCGGGGAGGCTAGAGACCCAGTACTTC CASSQIAGRLETQYF
- TRBJ2-3 once TRBV5-1 TGCGCCTCACGCTCCGGGGATCCCACAGATACGCAGTATTTT CASRSGDPTDTQYF
- TRBJ2-6 - TRBV5-4 TGTGCCAGCAGCTTGGCGGGGGCCAACGTCCTGACTTTC CASSLAGANVLTF
TRBD1 TRBJ2-1 - TRBV30 TGTGCCTGGGCTTCGGGACAGGGATCCTACAATGAGCAGTTCTTC CAWASGQGSYNEQFF
TRBD2 TRBJ2-2 - TRBV5-1 TGCGCCAGCAGCAGGGGACTAGCGGGAGGTTTGACCGGGGAGCTGTTTTTT CASSRGLAGGLTGELFF
TRBD1 TRBJ1-2 - TRBV5-6 TGTGCCAGCAGCGGACAGGGGTATGGCTACACCTTC CASSGQGYGYTF
TRBD2 TRBJ2-1 - TRBV27 TGTGCCAGCAGTCATGGGACTAGCGGGAGCTCTGAGCAGTTCTTC CASSHGTSGSSEQFF
- TRBJ2-1 - TRBV5-1 TGCGCCAGCAGCCACCTAAGGGAGTTGAGGAATGAGCAGTTCTTC CASSHLRELRNEQFF
- TRBJ2-7 - TRBV15 TGTGCCACCAGCAGAGAATCGGCAGGGCTGGGCGAGCAGTACTTC CATSRESAGLGEQYF
TRBD1 TRBJ2-7 - TRBV6-1 TGTGCCAGCAGTGAGGATCACTTTGGGACAGGGCTTAGCAAGCAGTACTTC CASSEDHFGTGLSKQYF
- TRBJ1-2 - TRBV2 TGTGCCAGCAGGGGTTTGGGCCAGCAGTCTAACTATGGCTACACCTTC CASRGLGQQSNYGYTF
- TRBJ2-1 once TRBV4-1 TGCGCCAGCAGTCGAGGAGGCTCCTACAATGAGCAGTTCTTC CASSRGGSYNEQFF
TRBD2 TRBJ2-4 - TRBV7-2 TGTGCCAGCAGCTTCGGACTAGCGGGAGTTCAAAACATTCAGTACTTC CASSFGLAGVQNIQYF
TRBD2 TRBJ2-5 - TRBV6-5 TGTGCCAGCAGTTACTCCCTAGCGGCCCAAGAGACCCAGTACTTC CASSYSLAAQETQYF
TRBD1 TRBJ2-3 - TRBV30 TGTGCCTGGAGTCTCGGACAGGGGATTGTGGATACGCAGTATTTT CAWSLGQGIVDTQYF
- TRBJ2-2 - TRBV29-1 TGCAGCGTTGATTTAGGGGGCACCGGGGAGCTGTTTTTT CSVDLGGTGELFF
TRBD2 TRBJ2-1 - TRBV4-2 TGTGCCAGCAGCCCCCTAACTAGCGGGAGAAGAAATGAGCAGTTCTTC CASSPLTSGRRNEQFF
TRBD1 TRBJ1-5 - TRBV2 TGTGCCAGCAGTCGGGACAGGCAGCGCAATCAGCCCCAGCATTTT CASSRDRQRNQPQHF
TRBD1 TRBJ2-7 - TRBV6-5 TGTGCCAGCAGACGAATAGGGACAGCCTACGAGCAGTACTTC CASRRIGTAYEQYF
TRBD2 TRBJ2-7 - TRBV5-1 TGCGCCAGCACTCAAGCGGGATCCTCCTACGAGCAGTACTTC CASTQAGSSYEQYF
TRBD1 TRBJ1-1 - TRBV5-8 TGTGCCAGCAGCGCGGGACAGGTCAACACTGAAGCTTTCTTT CASSAGQVNTEAFF
TRBD1 TRBJ1-5 - TRBV2 TGTGCCAGCAGCTTACAGGGGGGGCTTCAGCCCCAGCATTTT CASSLQGGLQPQHF